The 24 T cell receptor beta chains presented below share a single source sample, sequenced in a study of blood T cell repertoires in COVID-19. The assay was immunoSEQ multiplex PCR, and TCRdb's table has in-frame clones only and misses some. In the table there are under 45,000 clones, roughly 77% of which are singletons. The sample consisted of peripheral blood. The receptors come from a man older than 75 with acute or convalescent COVID-19.

This clone has a handful of counts. The chain uses TRBV9 and TRBJ1-2; D uncertain. Germline V gene data show CDR1 as SGDLS and CDR2 as YYNGEE. Trimming pared 0 bases from V and 2 bases from J, leaving 5 bases between. The CDR3 consists of 13 residues. Here the CDR3 reads CASSVAQNYGYTF. The CDR3 region has the DNA TGTGCCAGCAGCGTAGCACAGAACTATGGCTACACCTTC. Using reference TRBV9 and TRBJ1-2 for the parts outside the CDR3, the full variable domain is DSGVTQTPKHLITATGQRVTLRCSPRSGDLSVYWYQQSLDQGLQFLIQYYNGEERAKGNILERFSAQQFPDLHSELNLSSLELGDSALYFCASSVAQNYGYTFGSGTRLTVV.

V is TRBV7-9 and J is TRBJ1-2; tentative D call: TRBD1 (6 bases). Trimming left V 5 bases short and J 4 bases short, with 11 bases between. CDR1 SEHNR and CDR2 FQNEAQ come from the germline V gene (reference sequence). The CDR3 loop spans 13 amino acids. CDR3 protein: CASSQDSFYGYTF. The CDR3 nucleotides read TGTGCCAGCAGCCAGGACAGTTTCTATGGCTACACCTTC.

The chain joins TRBV10-2 to TRBJ2-7, with D uncertain. Germline V gene sequence: CDR1 WSHSY, CDR2 SAAADI. Trimming shortened V by 4 bases and J by 6 bases, and 4 bases separated the two germline ends. The length of the CDR3 is 10 residues. For the CDR3, the DNA is TGCGCCAGCAGTGCCGGCGAGCAGTACTTC. This translates into CASSAGEQYF.

The chain uses TRBV19 and TRBJ2-3, with TRBD1 identical over 8 bases. J gave up 1 base and V 7 bases, and 1 base lay outside the gene matches. This CDR3 is 13 amino acids long. Germline CDR1 and CDR2: LNHDA and SQIVND (reference sequence). CDR3 loop: CASKTGGTDTQYF. CDR3 nucleotide sequence: TGTGCCAGTAAGACAGGGGGCACAGATACGCAGTATTTT. Supplemented by reference TRBV19 and TRBJ2-3, the full variable domain reads DGGITQSPKYLFRKEGQNVTLSCEQNLNHDAMYWYRQDPGQGLRLIYYSQIVNDFQKGDIAEGYSVSREKKESFPLTVTSAQKNPTAFYLCASKTGGTDTQYFGPGTRLTVL.

V gene TRBV5-1 combines with J gene TRBJ1-2; D is possibly TRBD1 (5 bases). The CDR3 contains 11 residues. The germline gives CDR1 SGHRS, CDR2 YFSETQ. V was pared by 0 bases and J by 8 bases, with 5 bases between. In nucleotides, the CDR3 is TGCGCCAGCAGCTTGGACAGGGGCTACACCTTC. Its translation: CASSLDRGYTF. The full variable domain, in which reference TRBV5-1 and TRBJ1-2 provide the parts outside the CDR3, is KAGVTQTPRYLIKTRGQQVTLSCSPISGHRSVSWYQQTPGQGLQFLFEYFSETQRNKGNFPGRFSGRQFSNSRSEMNVSTLELGDSALYLCASSLDRGYTFGSGTRLTVV.

The CDR3 region is CASSLWALQETQYF. The CDR3 DNA is TGCGCCAGCAGCTTATGGGCCCTACAAGAGACCCAGTACTTC. V is TRBV5-1 and J is TRBJ2-5; D is unclear. The CDR3 sequence is 14 residues long. The germline CDR1 and CDR2 sequences are SGHRS and YFSETQ. V was pared by 2 bases and J by 2 bases, with 10 bases between.

This clone was counted between two and nine times. This chain links TRBV15 with TRBJ2-7; 7 positions match TRBD1. Per germline, CDR1 LNHNV and CDR2 YYDKDF (reference sequence). This CDR3 contains 15 residues. V trimming: 3 bases; J trimming: 0 bases; junction bases outside the gene matches: 5. CDR3 DNA sequence: TGTGCCACCAGCAGCCGGGACAGAAGCTCCTACGAGCAGTACTTC. Translating it yields CATSSRDRSSYEQYF.

This clone is a singleton in its sample. This rearrangement joins TRBV9 to TRBJ2-2; TRBD2 matches 12 bases. Unmatched junction bases numbered 4, after V lost 1 base and J lost 3 bases. This CDR3 contains 17 residues. Germline CDR1 SGDLS, CDR2 YYNGEE. The CDR3 sequence: CASSVIGLAGHTGELFF. The CDR3 DNA is TGTGCCAGCAGCGTAATTGGACTAGCGGGGCACACCGGGGAGCTGTTTTTT.

Only a few counts were recorded for this clone. The rearrangement links TRBV3-1 (or the pseudogene TRBV3-2) to TRBJ1-2; no definite D call. V was shortened by 6 bases and J by 4 bases, with 15 bases between the two germline ends. Germline CDR1 reads LGHDT; CDR2 reads YNNKEL (reference sequence). The CDR3 consists of 14 residues. CDR3: CASSKVYSFYGYTF. CDR3 nucleotide sequence: TGTGCCAGCAGTAAAGTGTACTCTTTCTATGGCTACACCTTC.

The V gene is TRBV28, the J gene TRBJ1-6; possibly TRBD1 for D (5 bases). Per the germline V gene, CDR1 is MDHEN and CDR2 is SYDVKM. V lost 5 bases, J lost 0 bases, and 14 bases lay in between. The CDR3 spans 17 residues. In nucleotides, the CDR3 is TGTGCCAGCAGTCTGGGGGGGAGTAGCTCCTATAATTCACCCCTCCACTTT. Amino acid sequence: CASSLGGSSSYNSPLHF.

In this sample, this clone turned up a few times. This chain uses TRBV23-1 with TRBJ1-1; 7 bases match TRBD1. TRBV23-1 qualifies as an ORF whose function is uncertain. The junction had 12 bases not matched to a gene; V was cut back by 1 base and J by 4 bases. The CDR3 runs to 17 residues. The CDR3 spells CASSQWDRPLKGTEAFF. CDR3 sequence (DNA): TGCGCCAGCAGTCAATGGGACAGACCTCTTAAGGGCACTGAAGCTTTCTTT.

This chain joins TRBV9 and TRBJ1-5, with TRBD1 matching 7 bases. Per germline, CDR1 SGDLS and CDR2 YYNGEE. V lost 2 bases, J lost 4 bases, and 9 bases stayed unmatched. The CDR3 length is 16 residues. The CDR3: CASSVSSGTDNQPQHF. In nucleotides, the CDR3 is TGTGCCAGCAGCGTTTCCTCCGGGACAGATAATCAGCCCCAGCATTTT.

CDR3 DNA sequence: TGTGCCAGCAGCTCTCGACAGGGGGGCACCGGGGAGCTGTTTTTT. Translated, it gives CASSSRQGGTGELFF. The genes are TRBV7-2 and TRBJ2-2; TRBD1 matches at 9 bases. The germline CDR1 and CDR2 sequences are SGHTA and FQGNSA. Trimming cost V 4 bases and J 4 bases; bases outside gene matches: 4. This CDR3 has 15 residues.

The chain joins TRBV7-3 to TRBJ2-2; D gene uncertain. Germline CDR1 and CDR2: SGHTA and FQGTGA. The CDR3 is made up of 15 amino acids. V was cut by 4 bases and J by 7 bases, with 16 bases left in between. The CDR3 nucleotides read TGTGCCAGCAGCTCCCTGGGCCCCCAACACGGGGAGCTGTTTTTT. Protein: CASSSLGPQHGELFF. The full variable domain, rest sourced from reference TRBV7-3 and TRBJ2-2, is GAGVSQTPSNKVTEKGKYVELRCDPISGHTALYWYRQSLGQGPEFLIYFQGTGAADDSGLPNDRFFAVRPEGSVSTLKIQRTERGDSAVYLCASSSLGPQHGELFFGEGSRLTVL.

This chain uses TRBV19 with TRBJ2-2; 11 positions agree with TRBD1. The V segment lost 4 bases and the J segment 4 bases; nucleotides outside the gene matches: 2. The CDR3 totals 15 residues. Germline lookup yields CDR1 LNHDA and CDR2 SQIVND (reference sequence). The CDR3 sequence is CASSSGTGGTGELFF. CDR3 coding DNA: TGTGCCAGTAGTAGTGGGACAGGGGGCACCGGGGAGCTGTTTTTT.

V is TRBV6-5 and J is TRBJ1-6; weak D call: TRBD1 (6 bases). This CDR3 is built from 15 residues. V shed 6 bases and J shed 7 bases, with 16 bases lying between them. Germline V gene sequence: CDR1 MNHEY, CDR2 SVGAGI. The CDR3 here is CASRTQGSLNSPLHF. Here the CDR3 DNA reads TGTGCCAGCAGGACCCAGGGGAGCTTAAATTCACCCCTCCACTTT.

This clone was seen more than once but under ten times. V gene TRBV6-5 combines with J gene TRBJ2-7, with D perhaps TRBD2 (5 bases). CDR1 and CDR2 from the germline V gene are MNHEY and SVGAGI. Trimming cost V 7 bases and J 0 bases, with 16 bases left between them. CDR3 length equals 15 residues. The CDR3 DNA sequence: TGTGCCAGCACGGTCGACCCGGGGAGCTCCTACGAGCAGTACTTC. Translating gives CASTVDPGSSYEQYF.

This clone was recorded only once. CDR3 residues: CASSTTGNYGYTF. In DNA, the CDR3 is TGTGCCAGCAGTACGACAGGGAACTATGGCTACACCTTC. V gene TRBV28 combines with J gene TRBJ1-2, with 7 bases fitting TRBD1. The CDR3 contains 13 residues. Germline CDR1 MDHEN, CDR2 SYDVKM. The junction had 2 bases not matched to a gene; V was cut back by 5 bases and J by 2 bases.

CDR3 bases: TGCGCCAGCAGGGCAGGGGCAACTAATGAAAAACTGTTTTTT. Translated: CASRAGATNEKLFF. V gene TRBV5-1 combines with J gene TRBJ1-4, with D maybe TRBD1 (6 bases). Germline assignment: CDR1 SGHRS and CDR2 YFSETQ. The CDR3 loop spans 14 amino acids. Trimming pared 5 bases from V and 0 bases from J, leaving 8 bases between.

This clone was counted a single time. The chain employs TRBV5-1 and TRBJ2-5; no firm D call. This CDR3 comprises 14 residues. The V end lost 0 bases, the J end lost 1 base, and 7 bases lay between the germline ends. The germline V gene has CDR1 SGHRS and CDR2 YFSETQ. CDR3 DNA sequence: TGCGCCAGCAGCTTGGGTACTTCCCAAGAGACCCAGTACTTC. It yields the protein CASSLGTSQETQYF.

The CDR3 DNA reads TGTGCCACCAGCAGAGCCGGGGGCAATCAGCCCCAGCATTTT. Encoded protein: CATSRAGGNQPQHF. The chain uses TRBV15 and TRBJ1-5; D is uncertain. V lost 1 base to trimming and J lost 2 bases, with 6 bases between them. There are 14 residues in the CDR3. Germline CDR1 is LNHNV and CDR2 is YYDKDF (reference sequence).

This chain joins TRBV4-1 and TRBJ2-3, with 8 bases identical to TRBD1. The trim removed 5 bases at V and 0 bases at J, leaving 1 base unmatched. The germline V gene has CDR1 MGHRA and CDR2 YSYEKL. This CDR3 has 14 amino acids. CDR3: CASSRTGSTDTQYF. As DNA, the CDR3 is TGCGCCAGCAGCAGGACAGGGAGCACAGATACGCAGTATTTT.

The V and J genes are TRBV5-5 and TRBJ2-3; 10 bases align to TRBD2. CDR1 is SGHKS, CDR2 YYEKEE, per germline (reference sequence). This CDR3 has 17 amino acids. Losses at the gene ends were 7 bases for V and 3 bases for J; bases not matched to a gene: 14. The CDR3 sequence is CASGPSASGRVTDTQYF. CDR3 DNA sequence: TGTGCCAGCGGCCCTTCGGCTAGCGGGAGAGTTACAGATACGCAGTATTTT.

The chain employs TRBV11-2 and TRBJ1-2, with a possible D match to TRBD1 (5 bases). CDR1 and CDR2 (germline): SGHAT, FQNNGV. This CDR3 spans 14 amino acids. Trimming left V 3 bases short and J 0 bases short, with 8 bases between. CDR3: CASSFSRANYGYTF. The CDR3 bases are TGTGCCAGCAGCTTCTCCAGGGCTAACTATGGCTACACCTTC.